Listed below are T cell receptor beta chains from one sample, sequenced in a study of blood T cells in healthy people across ages. TCRdb re-called the 5' RACE reads through MiXCR, storing one row per CDR3 protein. The repertoire includes about 930,000 distinct CDR3 sequences, 25% to 30% of them detected once, and about a tenth sits in the top ten. The data were also submitted as part of a second study, on T cells of mothers and their children.

The specimen sequenced was blood. The receptor source for this set is a woman between 35 and 50 years old in good health. Each CDR3 is given with its conserved first and last residue. Fields, in order: J gene, clone size, V gene, D gene, CDR3 DNA, CDR3 protein. D genes are given only for firm matches. Clone size, where shown, is once, few, many, or a class for clones that have expanded.

TRBJ2-2,.,TRBV28,.,TGTGCCAGCAGTTTACGGGGCCAGGGATACGGGGAGCTGTTTTTT,CASSLRGQGYGELFF
TRBJ2-7,.,TRBV5-1,TRBD1,TGCGCCAGCAGCCCGACCGGGACAGGGGTCGAGCAGTACTTC,CASSPTGTGVEQYF
TRBJ2-7,few,TRBV20-1,.,TGCAGTACTAGTTGGCCTTCAGAGCAGTACTTC,CSTSWPSEQYF
TRBJ2-7,many,TRBV6-1,TRBD1,TGTGCCAGCAGTGAGACGTTACTGACAGGGGCCCTGGAGGAGCAGTACTTC,CASSETLLTGALEEQYF
TRBJ2-5,many,TRBV3-1,TRBD2,TGTGCCAGCAGCCGAGGGACTAACCTCTGGGGAGAGACCCAGTACTTC,CASSRGTNLWGETQYF
TRBJ2-1,many,TRBV27,.,TGTGCCAGCAGTTCCAAAATTGAGCAGTTCTTC,CASSSKIEQFF
TRBJ1-1,.,TRBV20-1,.,TGCAGTGCTAGTCCTCTCGGCCAGGGGAAGAACACTGAAGCTTTCTTT,CSASPLGQGKNTEAFF
TRBJ1-4,few,TRBV20-1,TRBD1,TGCAGTGCTATCGACAGGGGCGGGAATGAAAAACTGTTTTTT,CSAIDRGGNEKLFF
TRBJ2-3,few,TRBV18,.,TGTGCCAGCTCACTCAGGGGGGGCCGCGGCACAGATACGCAGTATTTT,CASSLRGGRGTDTQYF
TRBJ2-7,.,TRBV18,.,TGTGCCAGCTCACCGAGGGGGGACAGAGGGTCCTACGAGCAGTACTTC,CASSPRGDRGSYEQYF
TRBJ2-5,many,TRBV29-1,TRBD1,TGCAGCGTTGGCGGACAGGGTCGCCGAGAGACCCAGTACTTC,CSVGGQGRRETQYF
TRBJ2-3,.,TRBV11-1,TRBD1,TGTGCCAGCAGCGACAGGGGGCAAGCAGATACGCAGTATTTT,CASSDRGQADTQYF
TRBJ2-2,few,TRBV28,.,TGTGCCAGCAGTTTCTGGCAGGGGACCGGGGAGCTGTTTTTT,CASSFWQGTGELFF
TRBJ1-1,few,TRBV5-1,TRBD1,TGCGCCAGCAGGGACTCGTTGGGACAGGGGTTTAGGAACACTGAAGCTTTCTTT,CASRDSLGQGFRNTEAFF
TRBJ2-1,.,TRBV5-1,TRBD2,TGCGCCAGCAGCTTGGTACCCAGAGCGGGGGGGCATAATGAGCAGTTCTTC,CASSLVPRAGGHNEQFF